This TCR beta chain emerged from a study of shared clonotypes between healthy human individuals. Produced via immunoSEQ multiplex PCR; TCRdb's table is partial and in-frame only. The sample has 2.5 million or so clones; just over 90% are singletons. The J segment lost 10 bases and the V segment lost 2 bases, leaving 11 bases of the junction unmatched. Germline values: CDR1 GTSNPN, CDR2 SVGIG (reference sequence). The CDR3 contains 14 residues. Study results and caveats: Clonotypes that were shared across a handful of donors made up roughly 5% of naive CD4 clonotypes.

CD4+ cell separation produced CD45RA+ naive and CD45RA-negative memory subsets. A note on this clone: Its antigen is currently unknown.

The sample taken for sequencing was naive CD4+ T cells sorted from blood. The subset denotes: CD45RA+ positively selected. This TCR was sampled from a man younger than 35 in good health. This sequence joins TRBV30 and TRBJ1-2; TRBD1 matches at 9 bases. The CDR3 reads CAWSPTGTGLSYTF. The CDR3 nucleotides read TGTGCCTGGAGTCCTACCGGGACAGGGCTCTCCTACACCTTC.